This T cell receptor beta chain was identified in a study of a mutant IDH1 vaccine in newly diagnosed glioma. In the study overall: Patients underwent eight vaccinations, which took place in weeks 1, 3, 5, 7, 11, 15, 19 and 23.

The time point here: week 5, during vaccination. Every vaccine dose comprised 300 ug of mutant IDH1 20-mer peptide plus topical imiquimod. Assay used: immunoSEQ multiplex PCR; TCRdb lists only in-frame clones, some missing. Among 12,000 or so clones listed, about nine tenths were seen once. Comment on this clone: Its antigen is as yet unknown.

The CDR3 loop spans 16 amino acids. V lost 4 bases to trimming and J lost 5 bases; unmatched junction nucleotides: 10. From germline, CDR1 is SGHRS and CDR2 YFSETQ. The source material was PBMCs, sampled from a glioma patient whose treatment included an IDH1 peptide vaccine. The TCR sequence derives from a woman in her thirties or forties with glioma. Some clones in this sample may be carry-over from other donors' samples. J is TRBJ2-1 and V is TRBV5-1, with 9 bases that match TRBD1. CDR3 DNA sequence: TGCGCCAGCAGCCCAAGTCGGGGACAGGGTGACAATGAGCAGTTCTTC. Translation gives CASSPSRGQGDNEQFF.